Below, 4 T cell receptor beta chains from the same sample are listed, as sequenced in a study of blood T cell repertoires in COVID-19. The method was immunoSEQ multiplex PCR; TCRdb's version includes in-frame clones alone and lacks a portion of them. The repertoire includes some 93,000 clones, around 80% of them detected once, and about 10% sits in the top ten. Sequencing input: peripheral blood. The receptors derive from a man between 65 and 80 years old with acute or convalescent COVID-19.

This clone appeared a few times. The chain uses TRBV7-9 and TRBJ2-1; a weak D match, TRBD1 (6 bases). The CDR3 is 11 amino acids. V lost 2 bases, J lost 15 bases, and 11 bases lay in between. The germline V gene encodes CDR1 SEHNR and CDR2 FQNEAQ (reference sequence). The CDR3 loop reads CASSLYQGGFF. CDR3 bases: TGTGCCAGCAGCTTATACCAAGGGGGGTTCTTC.

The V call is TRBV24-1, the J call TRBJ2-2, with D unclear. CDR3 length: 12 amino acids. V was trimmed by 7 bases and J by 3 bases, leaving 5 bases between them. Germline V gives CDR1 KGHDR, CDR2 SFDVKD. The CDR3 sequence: CATRGDTGELFF. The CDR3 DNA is TGTGCCACCAGGGGCGACACCGGGGAGCTGTTTTTT.

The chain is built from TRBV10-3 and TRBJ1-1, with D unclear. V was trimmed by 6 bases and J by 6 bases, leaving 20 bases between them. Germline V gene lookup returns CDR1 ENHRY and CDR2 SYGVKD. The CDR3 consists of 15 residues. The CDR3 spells CAISKPQEGTSEAFF. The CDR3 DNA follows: TGTGCCATCAGCAAACCGCAGGAGGGAACATCTGAAGCTTTCTTT.

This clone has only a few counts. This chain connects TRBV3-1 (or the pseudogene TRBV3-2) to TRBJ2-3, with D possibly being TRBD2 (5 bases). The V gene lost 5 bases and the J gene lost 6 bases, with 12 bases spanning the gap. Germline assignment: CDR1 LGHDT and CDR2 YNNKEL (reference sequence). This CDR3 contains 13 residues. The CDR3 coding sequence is TGTGCCAGCAGCTACGGGGTCTTCGATACGCAGTATTTT. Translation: CASSYGVFDTQYF.